The 14 T cell receptor beta chains below were found in one sample sequenced in a study of cytomegalovirus exposure and HLA in healthy donors. It was with 60 Vbeta and 13 Jbeta primers that the PCR ran. The method was immunoSEQ multiplex PCR; TCRdb's version includes in-frame clones alone and lacks a portion of them. The repertoire includes about 170,000 clones, approximately 72% of them detected once, and approximately 7.1% sits in the top ten. Sequencing input: PBMCs. These receptors were taken from a man aged 35 to 55 in good health and CMV-seropositive.

In this sample, this clone turned up a few times. The rearrangement joins TRBV4-1 to TRBJ2-5, with a possible D match to TRBD2 (5 bases). Per the germline V gene, CDR1 is MGHRA and CDR2 is YSYEKL. V shed 0 bases and J shed 5 bases, with 10 bases lying between them. This CDR3 is built from 14 residues. The CDR3 region has the DNA TGCGCCAGCAGCCAAGACCGGACTCGGGAGACCCAGTACTTC. Translated: CASSQDRTRETQYF.

CDR3 nucleotide sequence: TGTGCCACCCGGGGGGATCCCTACGAGCAGTACTTC. This encodes CATRGDPYEQYF. The V gene is TRBV7-9, the J gene TRBJ2-5; 7 bases line up with TRBD2. The DNA end favors TRBJ2-7, so the J call may be wrong. Germline V CDR1 and CDR2: SEHNR, FQNEAQ (reference sequence). The CDR3 spans 12 residues.

The V gene is TRBV14, the J gene TRBJ2-1, with 7 bases aligning to TRBD1. The CDR3 is 15 residues long. CDR1 and CDR2 (germline): SGHDN, FVKESK. V shed 2 bases and J 10 bases; nucleotides not matched to a gene: 11. CDR3 sequence reads: CASSQRSRGFREQFF. CDR3 DNA: TGTGCCAGCAGCCAAAGGAGCAGGGGGTTTAGAGAGCAGTTCTTC.

The V call is TRBV2, the J call TRBJ2-5; the D gene is possibly TRBD2 (5 bases). The better agreement between TRBJ2-7 and the DNA end casts doubt on the J call. Germline CDR1 and CDR2: SNHLY and FYNNEI. The CDR3 runs to 16 residues. CDR3 nucleotide sequence: TGTGCCAGCAGTGAAGAGCGGTCAGCTACCTCCTACGAGCAGTACTTC. Protein product: CASSEERSATSYEQYF.

V usage is TRBV7-2 and J usage is TRBJ2-7, with 9 bases aligning to TRBD2. J was trimmed by 3 bases and V by 5 bases; bases with no gene match: 11. The CDR3 spans 16 residues. Germline CDR1 and CDR2: SGHTA and FQGNSA. This CDR3 reads CASSNTLGGGVYEQYF. CDR3 sequence (DNA): TGTGCCAGCAGCAATACGTTGGGCGGGGGGGTCTACGAGCAGTACTTC.

The J gene is TRBJ2-2, the V gene TRBV5-6, with a tentative D call TRBD1 (6 bases). The CDR3 sequence is 15 residues long. Trimming took 3 bases from V and 3 from J, leaving 12 bases between them. In germline, CDR1 is SGHDT, CDR2 YYEEEE. CDR3 bases: TGTGCCAGCAGCTCGAGGGGGTTTCACACCGGGGAGCTGTTTTTT. It yields the protein CASSSRGFHTGELFF.

This clone was seen only a few times. The chain recombines TRBV6-5 with TRBJ1-2; no clear D. The CDR3 loop spans 15 amino acids. Germline CDR1 is MNHEY and CDR2 is SVGAGI. The ends were cut back, 0 bases at V and 0 bases at J, with 8 bases in the middle. Here the CDR3 reads CASSYSRESNYGYTF. The CDR3 DNA reads as TGTGCCAGCAGTTACTCTAGAGAGTCTAACTATGGCTACACCTTC.

Only a few counts were recorded for this clone. The chain combines TRBV4-2 with TRBJ1-5; 7 bases are shared with TRBD1. J gave up 5 bases and V 0 bases, and 4 bases lay outside the gene matches. Germline lookup yields CDR1 LGHNA and CDR2 YNFKEQ. This CDR3 region has 15 residues. The CDR3 DNA follows: TGTGCCAGCAGCCAAGATTTAACAGGGGATCAGCCCCAGCATTTT. Translation: CASSQDLTGDQPQHF.

The chain couples TRBV2 to TRBJ1-2; D uncertain. The CDR3 is made up of 11 amino acids. Between the trimmed V and J ends, which lost 7 bases and 8 bases, there was a span of 11 bases. CDR1 and CDR2 from the germline V gene are SNHLY and FYNNEI. In DNA form, the CDR3 reads TGTGCCAGCACCCTCCTCGGGGGCTACACCTTC. As protein: CASTLLGGYTF.

This clone has just a few counts. The chain couples TRBV10-3 to TRBJ2-7; 10 bases align to TRBD2. Looked up from germline, CDR1 is ENHRY and CDR2 is SYGVKD. The length of the CDR3 is 13 residues. V lost 5 bases, J lost 5 bases, and 3 bases stayed unmatched. The CDR3 nucleotides are TGTGCCATCAGTCAGCGGGGGGGAGACGAGCAGTACTTC. It translates to CAISQRGGDEQYF.

The chain recombines TRBV7-9 with TRBJ1-3; 7 nucleotides agree with TRBD1. The CDR3 is 14 amino acids. CDR1 and CDR2 from the germline V gene are SEHNR and FQNEAQ (reference sequence). Unmatched junction bases numbered 7, after V lost 7 bases and J lost 4 bases. CDR3 DNA: TGTGCCAGCAACACCGACAGGGAAGGAAACACCATATATTTT. Amino acids: CASNTDREGNTIYF. Complete variable domain (other parts from reference TRBV7-9 and TRBJ1-3): DTGVSQNPRHKITKRGQNVTFRCDPISEHNRLYWYRQTLGQGPEFLTYFQNEAQLEKSRLLSDRFSAERPKGSFSTLEIQRTEQGDSAMYLCASNTDREGNTIYFGEGSWLTVV.

V and J are TRBV27 and TRBJ2-3, with 8 bases that match TRBD1. Germline-derived CDR1 and CDR2 are MNHEY and SMNVEV (reference sequence). After removal of 6 bases from V and 5 bases from J, the junction contained 4 bases not matched to a gene. The CDR3 loop spans 13 amino acids. The chain's CDR3 is CASSRGRVDTQYF. CDR3 nucleotides: TGTGCCAGCAGCAGGGGGCGCGTAGATACGCAGTATTTT.

The chain couples TRBV30 to TRBJ1-1, with 8 bases aligning to TRBD1. The CDR3 has 14 amino acids. V lost 4 bases to trimming and J lost 6 bases; unmatched junction nucleotides: 10. Germline CDR1 GTSNPN, CDR2 SVGIG (reference sequence). CDR3 sequence reads: CAWKAGGERAEAFF. The CDR3 DNA follows: TGTGCCTGGAAGGCAGGGGGCGAAAGGGCTGAAGCTTTCTTT.

The V call is TRBV6-5, the J call TRBJ2-1; a possible D gene is TRBD1 (5 bases). The CDR3 contains 16 residues. V was clipped by 0 bases and J by 0 bases, with 9 bases between them. Per germline, CDR1 MNHEY and CDR2 SVGAGI. CDR3 coding DNA: TGTGCCAGCAGTTACTCTCGTGACAGCTCCTACAATGAGCAGTTCTTC. Translation: CASSYSRDSSYNEQFF.